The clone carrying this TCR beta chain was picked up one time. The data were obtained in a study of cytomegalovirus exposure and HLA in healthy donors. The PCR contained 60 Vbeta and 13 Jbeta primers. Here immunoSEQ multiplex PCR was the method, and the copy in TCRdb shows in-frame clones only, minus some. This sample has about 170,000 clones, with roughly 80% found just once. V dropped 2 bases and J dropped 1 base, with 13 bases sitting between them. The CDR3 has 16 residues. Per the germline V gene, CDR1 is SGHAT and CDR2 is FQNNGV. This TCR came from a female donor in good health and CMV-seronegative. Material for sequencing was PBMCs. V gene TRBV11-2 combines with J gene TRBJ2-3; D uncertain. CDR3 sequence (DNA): TGTGCCAGCAGCTTAAGTGCATCCCCGGGCACAGATACGCAGTATTTT. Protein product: CASSLSASPGTDTQYF.